These T cell receptor beta chains were read from a single sample in a study of cytomegalovirus exposure and HLA in healthy donors. The method was immunoSEQ multiplex PCR; TCRdb's version includes in-frame clones alone and lacks a portion of them. The table records 150,000 or so clones, roughly nine tenths of them present only once. Source material: PBMCs. All receptors come from a woman aged 18-30 years in good health and CMV-seropositive. Each CDR3 is given with its conserved first and last residue. The D gene is left open where the match is weak. Rows give clone size only sometimes, using once, few, many, or a class for an expanded clone.

size: -; D: -; J: TRBJ2-5; V: TRBV9; DNA: TGTGCCAGCAGCGTAGGGAATAGCCCACTAACCCAGTACTTC; CDR3: CASSVGNSPLTQYF
size: -; D: -; J: TRBJ2-7; V: TRBV28; DNA: TGTGCCAGCACCAGGCAGGGGGGCCACGAGCAGTACTTC; CDR3: CASTRQGGHEQYF
size: -; D: TRBD1; J: TRBJ1-1; V: TRBV6-6; DNA: TGTGCCAGCAGCCACAGGGGAACGGAGAACACTGAAGCTTTCTTT; CDR3: CASSHRGTENTEAFF
size: -; D: TRBD2; J: TRBJ2-3; V: TRBV7-9; DNA: TGTGCCAGCAGCTTCGGGATAGCGGGGGCGACTAGCACAGATACGCAGTATTTT; CDR3: CASSFGIAGATSTDTQYF
size: -; D: TRBD1; J: TRBJ2-7; V: TRBV19; DNA: TGTGCCAGTAGTATAGATCAGGGGGCGCGTGAGCAGTACTTC; CDR3: CASSIDQGAREQYF
size: -; D: TRBD1; J: TRBJ2-5; V: TRBV5-1; DNA: TGCGCCAGCAGCTCAACAGGGGGAGTACGGGAGACCCAGTACTTC; CDR3: CASSSTGGVRETQYF
size: -; D: -; J: TRBJ1-2; V: TRBV28; DNA: TGTGCCAGCCATGCACTTAACTATGGCTACACCTTC; CDR3: CASHALNYGYTF
size: -; D: -; J: TRBJ1-3; V: TRBV19; DNA: TGTGCCAGTAGTATGCGACGGAATACCGACAACCTCTCTGGAAACACCATATATTTT; CDR3: CASSMRRNTDNLSGNTIYF
size: -; D: TRBD1; J: TRBJ2-5; V: TRBV2; DNA: TGTGCCAGCAGACAGGGGATTGGAGAGACCCAGTACTTC; CDR3: CASRQGIGETQYF
size: -; D: TRBD1; J: TRBJ2-6; V: TRBV19; DNA: TGTGCCAGTAGTGGCAACAGGGGGCGGAAGGGCTCTGGGGCCAACGTCCTGACTTTC; CDR3: CASSGNRGRKGSGANVLTF
size: -; D: -; J: TRBJ2-3; V: TRBV2; DNA: TGTGCCGGCAGGGGGGGAATCACAGATACGCAGTATTTT; CDR3: CAGRGGITDTQYF
size: once; D: TRBD1; J: TRBJ2-7; V: TRBV18; DNA: TGTGCCAGCTCACCACCCCGGGGACAGGGCTCCTACGAGCAGTACTTC; CDR3: CASSPPRGQGSYEQYF
size: once; D: TRBD1; J: TRBJ1-6; V: TRBV14; DNA: TGTGCCAGCAGCGACCGACAGGGGGCCTATAATTCACCCCTCCACTTT; CDR3: CASSDRQGAYNSPLHF
size: -; D: TRBD2; J: TRBJ2-7; V: TRBV18; DNA: TGTGCCAGCTCCCGGGAGGGAGCGGGGGGGTCCTACGAGCAGTACTTC; CDR3: CASSREGAGGSYEQYF
size: -; D: -; J: TRBJ1-3; V: TRBV18; DNA: TGTGCCAGCTCACTACCCGGGTCGGGAAACACCATATATTTT; CDR3: CASSLPGSGNTIYF
size: -; D: -; J: TRBJ1-2; V: TRBV21-1; DNA: TGTGCCAGCAGCAACTGGGGGGAGGACTGTGGCTACACCTTC; CDR3: CASSNWGEDCGYTF
size: -; D: TRBD2; J: TRBJ2-3; V: TRBV9; DNA: TGTGCCAGCAGCGTACTTAGCGGGGGGGCCTTTGCCACAGATACGCAGTATTTT; CDR3: CASSVLSGGAFATDTQYF
size: -; D: -; J: TRBJ1-1; V: TRBV5-1; DNA: TGCGCCAGCAGCTGGCAGGGAATTGAAGCTTTCTTT; CDR3: CASSWQGIEAFF
size: -; D: -; J: TRBJ2-3; V: TRBV18; DNA: TGTGCCAGCTCAGAGACTAGCACAGATACGCAGTATTTT; CDR3: CASSETSTDTQYF
size: -; D: TRBD1; J: TRBJ1-1; V: TRBV29-1; DNA: TGCAGCGTTGGATCAGGGGGCCCTAACACTGAAGCTTTCTTT; CDR3: CSVGSGGPNTEAFF
size: -; D: -; J: TRBJ2-7; V: TRBV7-6; DNA: TGTGCCAGCAGCCTCTCTACGATCCCAGGGCTGGGCTCCTACGAGCAGTACTTC; CDR3: CASSLSTIPGLGSYEQYF
size: -; D: -; J: TRBJ1-1; V: TRBV6-5; DNA: TGTGCCAGCAGTTACTCGACACAGCTCCTGAACACTGAAGCTTTCTTT; CDR3: CASSYSTQLLNTEAFF
size: -; D: TRBD1; J: TRBJ2-7; V: TRBV5-4; DNA: TGTGCCAGCAGCCCGGGACAGGGGACACAGTACTTC; CDR3: CASSPGQGTQYF
size: -; D: TRBD1; J: TRBJ2-7; V: TRBV7-6; DNA: TGTGCCAGCAGCTCTTCCGGGACAGGGTTTCACGAGCAGTACTTC; CDR3: CASSSSGTGFHEQYF
size: -; D: TRBD1; J: TRBJ2-2; V: TRBV2; DNA: TGTGCCAGCATTCGAGGGACAGGGGCCGGGGAGCTGTTTTTT; CDR3: CASIRGTGAGELFF
size: -; D: -; J: TRBJ1-4; V: TRBV6-5; DNA: TGTGCCAGCAGTTCCCTGAACAGGCGCTTTCACGAAAAACTGTTTTTT; CDR3: CASSSLNRRFHEKLFF
size: -; D: -; J: TRBJ1-1; V: TRBV19; DNA: TGTGCCAGTAGTACCACAGGGTCTAAAGCTTTCTTT; CDR3: CASSTTGSKAFF
size: -; D: TRBD2; J: TRBJ2-5; V: TRBV5-6; DNA: TGTGCCAGCAGCTTGGTTGGACCTAGCGGGAGACTAGAGACCCAGTACTTC; CDR3: CASSLVGPSGRLETQYF
size: -; D: -; J: TRBJ2-1; V: TRBV5-1; DNA: TGCGCCAGCAGCTTGGCCTCCAATGAGCAGTTCTTC; CDR3: CASSLASNEQFF
size: -; D: TRBD1; J: TRBJ1-2; V: TRBV10-3; DNA: TGTGCCATCAGTGAAGGACAGGGGGTTAACTATGGCTACACCTTC; CDR3: CAISEGQGVNYGYTF
size: -; D: -; J: TRBJ2-1; V: TRBV7-2; DNA: TGTGCCAGCAGCTTCGGCGGGGATGAGCAGTTCTTC; CDR3: CASSFGGDEQFF
size: -; D: -; J: TRBJ1-4; V: TRBV7-7; DNA: TGTGCCAGCATTGGGTCCCGCGGGGATGAAAAACTGTTTTTT; CDR3: CASIGSRGDEKLFF
size: once; D: -; J: TRBJ2-5; V: TRBV18; DNA: TGTGCCAGCTCACCGATCGAAGGGGCGAGGGAGACCCAGTACTTC; CDR3: CASSPIEGARETQYF
size: once; D: TRBD1; J: TRBJ2-3; V: TRBV5-6; DNA: TGTGCCAGCAGCTGGGGGACAGGCACTAGCACAGATACGCAGTATTTT; CDR3: CASSWGTGTSTDTQYF
size: -; D: -; J: TRBJ1-5; V: TRBV7-2; DNA: TGTGCCAGCAGCGGCAAGGGGAGCAATCAGCCCCAGCATTTT; CDR3: CASSGKGSNQPQHF
size: -; D: -; J: TRBJ2-1; V: TRBV4-2; DNA: TGTGCCAGCAGCCTTGGGGGGGCCGGCAATGAGCAGTTCTTC; CDR3: CASSLGGAGNEQFF
size: -; D: TRBD1; J: TRBJ2-2; V: TRBV4-2; DNA: TGTGCCAGCAGCCAACTGGACAGGGGAAGCCCCGGGGAGCTGTTTTTT; CDR3: CASSQLDRGSPGELFF
size: -; D: -; J: TRBJ1-5; V: TRBV19; DNA: TGTGCCAGTAGTATATTTGTGGCAGGAAATCAGCCCCAGCATTTT; CDR3: CASSIFVAGNQPQHF